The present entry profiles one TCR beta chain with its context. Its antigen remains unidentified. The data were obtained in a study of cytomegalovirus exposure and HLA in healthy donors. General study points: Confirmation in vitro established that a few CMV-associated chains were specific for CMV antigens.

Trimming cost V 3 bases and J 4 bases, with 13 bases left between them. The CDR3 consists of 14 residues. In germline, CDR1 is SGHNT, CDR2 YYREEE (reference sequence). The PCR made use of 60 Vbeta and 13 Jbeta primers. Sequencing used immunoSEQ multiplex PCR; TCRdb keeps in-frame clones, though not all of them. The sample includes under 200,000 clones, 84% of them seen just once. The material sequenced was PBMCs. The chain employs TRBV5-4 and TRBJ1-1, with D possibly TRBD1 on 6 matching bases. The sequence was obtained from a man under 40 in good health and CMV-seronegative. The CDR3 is CASSSAGEGTEAFF. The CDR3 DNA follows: TGTGCCAGCAGCTCAGCAGGGGAAGGCACTGAAGCTTTCTTT.